This TCR beta chain was found in a study of blood T cell repertoires in COVID-19 (TCRdb year 2020). About the investigation overall: Collaborator samples came from the United States, Italy and Spain and covered acute and convalescent phases of COVID-19. The material from the prospective study consisted of cDNA or gDNA derived from T cells, B-cell-depleted T cells, or PBMCs. Deeply sampled blood TCRbeta repertoires from subjects exposed to, actively infected with, or recovered from COVID-19 were included in the dataset. The repertoires were released in a freely available public database intended as a resource for research on the immune response to SARS-CoV-2. Samples were obtained from the ongoing ImmuneRACE study (first 160 participants) and from over 1,000 subjects provided by 6 global collaborators. A de-identified subject ID, COVID-19 status, age in years and sex were almost always included in the sample metadata. HLA class I and class II types, where available, came from metadata supplied by the sample provider rather than from assay-based typing. Study-wide conclusions, independent of this receptor: The quantity of clinical and demographic metadata differed by source and by participant and was supplied without curation.

TCRbeta CDR3 regions were amplified from genomic DNA using the immunoSEQ Assay, a bias-controlled multiplex PCR. As for the authors' bioinformatics: Nucleated cell counts per sample were estimated from amplification of reference gene primers within the assay. Sequence reads were collapsed and filtered to measure the absolute abundance of every unique TCRbeta CDR3 rearrangement. Productive Simpson clonality was computed per sample as the square root of Simpson's diversity index over productive rearrangements. Here the immuneACCESS table is served through TCRdb, limited to in-frame sequences with V and J called. Missing clones are a known gap in these copies; in checked studies unresolved V genes cover under half, and the rest lacks a known reason. V and J calls and clone size are given by that table; D and trimming were obtained from the DNA. The sample has about 260,000 clones on record, roughly 86% of them singletons. The top ten hold roughly 4.9% of the sample.

About this clone: Its antigen target is currently unknown. No base quality information exists; no much larger clone differs at one position.

One collaborating source in Seattle enrolled patients during active infection and followed them longitudinally through the course of disease. Whole blood was collected in K2EDTA tubes by collaborating institutions according to the institutions' own protocols. For TCRbeta analysis, collaborator samples were shipped as frozen whole blood, as isolated PBMCs, or as DNA extracted from either sample type. Deletion took 2 bases off V and 3 bases off J, with a span of 8 bases between the germline ends. The CDR3, cysteine through phenylalanine, is 13 amino acids long. The sequence is cut down to CDR3 DNA, 39 bases in frame from base 1. The germline V gene (reference sequence) gives CDR1 as GTSNPN and CDR2 as SVGIG.

The chain joins TRBV30 to TRBJ1-5, with the D gene not clear enough to name. The sequence derives from a woman between 55 and 75 years old with COVID-19, enrolled during active disease. The sequenced sample consisted of peripheral blood. The CDR3 amino acid sequence is: CAWSSDTNQPQHF. In nucleotide form, the sequence is TGTGCCTGGAGTTCAGACACCAATCAGCCCCAGCATTTT. Supplemented by the reference TRBV30 and TRBJ1-5 proteins around the CDR3, the complete variable domain is SQTIHQWPATLVQPVGSPLSLECTVEGTSNPNLYWYRQAAGRGLQLLFYSVGIGQISSEVPQNLSASRPQDRQFILSSKKLLLSDSGFYLCAWSSDTNQPQHFGDGTRLSIL.